This TCR beta chain appears in the sequencing data of a study of blood T cells in healthy people across ages. Study-wide results and limits: A strong correlation was seen between TCR beta diversity and naive T cell percentage.

The CDR3 consists of 14 residues. Trimming shortened V by 3 bases and J by 7 bases, and 17 bases separated the two germline ends. CDR1 is SGHRS, CDR2 YFSETQ, per germline. A J-beta primer mix and a sample-barcoded 5' primer were used in a second PCR of roughly 6 to 11 cycles. MiXCR, applied by TCRdb to the 5' RACE reads, yields one record per CDR3 protein. There are more than 450,000 distinct CDR3 sequences in the sample; about 27% occur only once, and over 3.5% lies in the top ten. Only a few counts were recorded for this clonotype. The antigen remains undetermined. The same sample was also used in a study of T cells of mothers and their children. That source reports: The authors added sample barcodes and 2-4 random nucleotides using the M1S primer of the second PCR.

This rearrangement joins TRBV5-1 to TRBJ2-7; D might be TRBD1 (6 bases). The TCR sequence derives from a boy between 2 and 10 years old in good health. Sequenced input: blood. CDR3 sequence: CASSSDRPLREQYF. The CDR3 coding sequence is TGCGCCAGCAGCTCGGACAGACCCCTTAGGGAGCAGTACTTC.